The source of this TCR beta chain is a study of OX40 agonist ivuxolimab in advanced cancers. About the research overall: Patients were given ivuxolimab, an antibody that agonizes OX40 (CD134). Partial responses were achieved by three patients, of whom one had hepatocellular carcinoma and two had cutaneous melanoma.

TCRdb's table, derived via immunoSEQ multiplex PCR, lists solely in-frame clones and lacks some. The sample consists of some 89,000 clones, 84% of them appearing once. Whole-study findings and limits: Circulating CD4+ and CD8+ T cells showed clonal expansion by week 6 at 0.1 to 3.0 mg/kg.

The CDR3 runs to 15 residues. J lost 9 bases, V lost 4 bases, and 7 bases had no gene match. The germline V gene encodes CDR1 SGHNT and CDR2 YYREEE (reference sequence). A note on this clone: Its antigen is not identified.

The receptor was derived from an adult with an advanced solid tumor such as melanoma, head and neck, liver or kidney cancer. The input for sequencing was CD4+ or CD8+ T cells sorted from blood, taken in a trial of the OX40 agonist ivuxolimab. The V and J genes are TRBV5-4 and TRBJ1-6; 10 bases map to TRBD1. The DNA of the CDR3 is TGTGCCAGCAGCAGGGACAGGGGAGAGAGTTCACCCCTCCACTTT. This translates into CASSRDRGESSPLHF.